A single sample is the source of the 13 T cell receptor beta chains below, sequenced in a study of CD8+ T cells in alopecia areata. Sequencing relied on a cDNA template that was reverse transcribed from extracted RNA. Assay used: immunoSEQ multiplex PCR; TCRdb lists only in-frame clones, some missing. Of some 120,000 clones listed, approximately 54% are singletons. The treatment was: oral pan-JAK inhibitor, 5-10 mg twice daily. The sequencing used CD8+ T cells sorted from blood, collected at week 24, from a patient treated with tofacitinib. These receptors originate from a human donor with alopecia areata.

The chain carries TRBV6-5 and TRBJ2-5, with D tentatively TRBD1 or TRBD2 (5 bases each). Germline lookup yields CDR1 MNHEY and CDR2 SVGAGI. The CDR3 is 16 amino acids. V was trimmed by 0 bases and J by 4 bases, leaving 15 bases between them. Here the CDR3 reads CASSYSRDADVETQYF. The CDR3 DNA follows: TGTGCCAGCAGTTACTCGAGGGACGCCGACGTAGAGACCCAGTACTTC.

This clone was seen only once. The gene calls are TRBV6-5 and TRBJ2-1; D gene uncertain. The CDR3 totals 14 residues. Trimming shortened V by 2 bases and J by 0 bases, and 5 bases separated the two germline ends. Germline-derived CDR1 and CDR2 are MNHEY and SVGAGI. CDR3 residues: CASSYGFSYNEQFF. DNA of the CDR3: TGTGCCAGCAGTTACGGATTCTCCTACAATGAGCAGTTCTTC.

The J gene is TRBJ1-1, the V gene TRBV30; weak D call: TRBD1 (5 bases). Trimming took off 0 bases at V and 0 bases at J, with 8 bases between the two ends. The V gene's germline CDR1 is GTSNPN and CDR2 SVGIG (reference sequence). The CDR3 is 14 amino acids. In nucleotides, the CDR3 is TGTGCCTGGAGTGTAGTAGGGGTGAACACTGAAGCTTTCTTT. Encoded protein: CAWSVVGVNTEAFF.

For the CDR3, the DNA is TGTGCCAGCAGTTCATCAATCGCTTATGGCTACACCTTC. It encodes CASSSSIAYGYTF. This chain uses TRBV27 with TRBJ1-2; D call uncertain. The CDR3 extends over 13 amino acids. Trimming removed 4 bases from V and 5 bases from J, with 11 bases in between. CDR1 is MNHEY and CDR2 is SMNVEV in the germline V gene (reference sequence).

The rearrangement links TRBV11-2 to TRBJ2-3, with D perhaps TRBD1 (6 bases). The CDR3 is 15 residues long. The V gene's germline CDR1 is SGHAT and CDR2 FQNNGV. Trimming stripped 1 base from V and 3 bases from J, with 11 bases between. This CDR3 is CASSLGPRGTDTQYF. CDR3 nucleotides: TGTGCCAGCAGCTTAGGACCTAGGGGGACAGATACGCAGTATTTT.

The chain carries TRBV5-6 and TRBJ2-5; 7 nucleotides line up with TRBD1. Trimming took 4 bases from V and 5 from J; bases not matched to a gene: 14. The CDR3 runs 16 residues. Looked up from germline, CDR1 is SGHDT and CDR2 is YYEEEE. CDR3 in amino acids: CASSTRQGRLLETQYF. CDR3 nucleotides: TGTGCCAGCAGCACCCGACAGGGAAGGTTGTTGGAGACCCAGTACTTC.

This clone was recorded a few times. The rearrangement links TRBV5-1 to TRBJ1-2; 8 positions agree with TRBD1. CDR1 is SGHRS and CDR2 is YFSETQ in the germline V gene. The length of the CDR3 is 14 residues. V shed 4 bases and J 5 bases; nucleotides not matched to a gene: 7. The CDR3 here is CASSNPGGEYGYTF. The CDR3 DNA sequence: TGCGCCAGCAGCAACCCAGGGGGCGAGTATGGCTACACCTTC. Using reference TRBV5-1 and TRBJ1-2 for the parts outside the CDR3, the full variable domain is KAGVTQTPRYLIKTRGQQVTLSCSPISGHRSVSWYQQTPGQGLQFLFEYFSETQRNKGNFPGRFSGRQFSNSRSEMNVSTLELGDSALYLCASSNPGGEYGYTFGSGTRLTVV.

The rearrangement joins TRBV13 to TRBJ2-7, with a possible D match to TRBD1 (5 bases). CDR1 is PRHDT and CDR2 is FYEKMQ in the germline V gene (reference sequence). V was trimmed by 5 bases and J by 1 base, leaving 12 bases between them. This CDR3 spans 14 amino acids. The CDR3, as DNA: TGTGCCAGCAGCCACCGACAGAGTTCCTACGAGCAGTACTTC. Protein sequence: CASSHRQSSYEQYF.

The rearrangement links TRBV4-1 to TRBJ1-5, with D tentatively TRBD1 (6 bases). Germline assignment: CDR1 MGHRA and CDR2 YSYEKL. Trimming stripped 2 bases from V and 2 bases from J, with 10 bases between. The CDR3 has 15 amino acids. The CDR3 loop reads CASSQWGQGNQPQHF. CDR3 in DNA: TGCGCCAGCAGCCAATGGGGGCAAGGCAATCAGCCCCAGCATTTT.

The chain couples TRBV19 to TRBJ1-1; D gene unclear. From germline, CDR1 is LNHDA and CDR2 SQIVND (reference sequence). V was clipped by 4 bases and J by 4 bases, with 13 bases between them. The length of the CDR3 is 14 residues. The CDR3 nucleotides read TGTGCCAGTAGTACCCGATGGGGTGGCACTGAAGCTTTCTTT. Protein product: CASSTRWGGTEAFF.

This clone was seen at least ten times. This chain uses TRBV27 with TRBJ2-1, with a weak D call TRBD2 (5 bases). Germline lookup yields CDR1 MNHEY and CDR2 SMNVEV (reference sequence). There are 14 residues in the CDR3. Trimming stripped 2 bases from V and 6 bases from J, with 11 bases between. The DNA for the CDR3 is TGTGCCAGCAGTTTAGGCCACGCGGGCAATGAGCAGTTCTTC. This translates into CASSLGHAGNEQFF.

This clone was counted between two and nine times. This chain joins TRBV5-1 and TRBJ2-1; perhaps D is TRBD1 or TRBD2 (5 bases each). V was trimmed by 6 bases and J by 7 bases, leaving 14 bases between them. Germline values: CDR1 SGHRS, CDR2 YFSETQ. The length of the CDR3 is 13 residues. The CDR3 sequence: CASNPGASNEQFF. In nucleotides, the CDR3 is TGCGCCAGCAACCCCGGGGCGAGTAATGAGCAGTTCTTC.

The J gene is TRBJ1-2, the V gene TRBV4-3; D is undetermined. The CDR3 has 14 amino acids. The germline V gene has CDR1 LGHNA and CDR2 YSLEER. V lost 0 bases and J 3 bases, leaving 8 bases between the germline ends. The CDR3 here is CASSQDDGYYGYTF. The DNA of the CDR3 is TGCGCCAGCAGCCAAGACGACGGATACTATGGCTACACCTTC.